This section outlines one TCR beta chain sequence together with its context. Amplification of ligated cDNA took four PCR rounds with SP2 and nested alpha and beta constant primers. MiXCR, run by TCRdb on the UMI-ligation and nested PCR reads, gives a single entry per CDR3 protein. This sample carries tens of thousands of distinct CDR3 sequences, more than 6.5% of them seen once, and the ten largest clones take over 3%. The sample belongs to a study of naive and memory T cell subsets. Noted treatment: skin biopsy from PPD injection site in Mantoux-positive individual. The library had UMIs added by 3' ligation of an oligonucleotide to TCR cDNA. The CDR3 spans 13 residues. The V gene's germline CDR1 is MNHNS and CDR2 SASEGT. V shed 6 bases and J shed 4 bases, with 12 bases lying between them.

This clonotype was sampled from an adult in good health. The source was skin, collected from a tuberculin skin test site. This sequence joins TRBV6-1 and TRBJ1-1, with D hard to call. The CDR3 is CASSPRSPTEAFF. Here the CDR3 DNA reads TGTGCCAGCAGCCCGCGGTCCCCCACTGAAGCTTTCTTT.